Shown below are 14 T cell receptor beta chains from a single sample sequenced in a study of radiation and T cells in renal cell carcinoma. The time point was: blood 2 weeks post-SBRT. The treatment: 15 Gy SBRT to primary tumor, nephrectomy 4 weeks later. The method was immunoSEQ multiplex PCR; TCRdb's version includes in-frame clones alone and lacks a portion of them. The sample has more than 65,000 clones, approximately 86% seen once; the top ten hold about 23%. Sequenced material: blood, taken from a patient whose treatment included radiotherapy and nephrectomy. Receptors were obtained from a woman aged 50 to 60 with renal cell carcinoma.

The chain combines TRBV9 with TRBJ1-2, with 9 bases identical to TRBD1. Looked up from germline, CDR1 is SGDLS and CDR2 is YYNGEE. The CDR3 runs 14 residues. The ends lost 4 bases at V and 4 bases at J; junction bases unmatched: 5. CDR3 loop: CASSMGQGTYGYTF. CDR3 in DNA: TGTGCCAGCAGCATGGGACAGGGAACCTATGGCTACACCTTC.

V is TRBV6-6 and J is TRBJ2-1, with D maybe TRBD2 (6 bases). Trimming cost V 7 bases and J 0 bases, with 13 bases left between them. CDR3 length: 15 residues. Germline CDR1 is MNHNY and CDR2 is SVGAGI (reference sequence). CDR3 sequence reads: CASTAGHRSYNEQFF. CDR3 nucleotide sequence: TGTGCCAGCACGGCGGGGCACCGCTCCTACAATGAGCAGTTCTTC.

In this sample, this clone turned up many times. The chain carries TRBV12-5 and TRBJ2-2; 7 nucleotides align to TRBD2. Trimming took 4 bases from V and 5 from J; bases not matched to a gene: 10. Germline loops: CDR1 LGHNT, CDR2 FRNRAP. The CDR3 loop spans 16 amino acids. The CDR3 sequence: CASGSAREGWTGELFF. In DNA, the CDR3 is TGTGCTAGTGGTTCCGCCAGGGAGGGGTGGACCGGGGAGCTGTTTTTT. Full variable domain (outside the CDR3, taken from reference TRBV12-5 and TRBJ2-2): DARVTQTPRHKVTEMGQEVTMRCQPILGHNTVFWYRQTMMQGLELLAYFRNRAPLDDSGMPKDRFSAEMPDATLATLKIQPSEPRDSAVYFCASGSAREGWTGELFFGEGSRLTVL.

This chain connects TRBV4-1 to TRBJ1-4; perhaps TRBD1 as D (5 bases). The V end lost 4 bases, the J end lost 8 bases, and 14 bases lay between the germline ends. Germline V CDR1 and CDR2: MGHRA, YSYEKL. The CDR3 consists of 14 residues. The CDR3 region is CASSPGPAEEKLFF. The CDR3 DNA sequence: TGCGCCAGCAGCCCGGGACCCGCCGAGGAAAAACTGTTTTTT.

The gene calls are TRBV13 and TRBJ2-3; 16 bases fit TRBD2. The germline V gene encodes CDR1 PRHDT and CDR2 FYEKMQ (reference sequence). The CDR3 consists of 19 residues. J was trimmed by 4 bases and V by 5 bases; bases with no gene match: 12. CDR3 in DNA: TGTGCCAGCAGCCAGACTGGGACTAGCGGGGGGGCCAGGGCAGATACGCAGTATTTT. Its protein is CASSQTGTSGGARADTQYF. Full variable domain (outside the CDR3, taken from reference TRBV13 and TRBJ2-3): AAGVIQSPRHLIKEKRETATLKCYPIPRHDTVYWYQQGPGQDPQFLISFYEKMQSDKGSIPDRFSAQQFSDYHSELNMSSLELGDSALYFCASSQTGTSGGARADTQYFGPGTRLTVL.

The chain uses TRBV18 and TRBJ2-7; 7 nucleotides agree with TRBD2. From germline, CDR1 is KGHSH and CDR2 LQKENI. The CDR3 spans 15 residues. With V trimmed by 1 base and J by 1 base, 4 bases remained unmatched. The CDR3 DNA is TGTGCCAGCTCACCACGGGCGGGGGAGTCCTACGAGCAGTACTTC. It yields the protein CASSPRAGESYEQYF.

V is TRBV5-4 and J is TRBJ2-2; TRBD1 agrees at 8 bases. This CDR3 comprises 15 residues. Germline V gives CDR1 SGHNT, CDR2 YYREEE (reference sequence). V lost 4 bases and J lost 3; bases outside the gene matches: 5. CDR3 in amino acids: CASSPGGLDTGELFF. The CDR3 nucleotides read TGTGCCAGCAGCCCAGGGGGCTTGGACACCGGGGAGCTGTTTTTT.

The chain is built from TRBV28 and TRBJ1-2; D is uncertain. This CDR3 has 13 residues. Deletions cut 0 bases from V and 6 bases from J, with 8 bases between. CDR1 MDHEN and CDR2 SYDVKM come from the germline V gene. CDR3 DNA sequence: TGTGCCAGCAGTTTATGGGGAGAGGATGGCTACACCTTC. Translated, it gives CASSLWGEDGYTF.

The chain carries TRBV4-3 and TRBJ2-7; the match to TRBD1 covers 7 bases. This CDR3 comprises 18 residues. V shed 1 base, J shed 3 bases, and the junction held 15 bases outside the gene matches. The V gene's germline CDR1 is LGHNA and CDR2 YSLEER. CDR3 residues: CASSQGDIETGYYYEQYF. Written as DNA, the CDR3 is TGCGCCAGCAGCCAAGGTGACATTGAGACAGGGTATTACTACGAGCAGTACTTC.

This chain joins TRBV10-3 and TRBJ2-3; D not certain. The germline CDR1 and CDR2 sequences are ENHRY and SYGVKD. The CDR3 runs to 14 residues. V lost 6 bases, J lost 0 bases, and 10 bases lay in between. CDR3 region: CAIRRRTSTDTQYF. CDR3 DNA: TGTGCCATCAGAAGGAGAACTAGCACAGATACGCAGTATTTT.

The chain recombines TRBV27 with TRBJ2-1; D remains unclear. The CDR3 loop spans 15 amino acids. Germline loops: CDR1 MNHEY, CDR2 SMNVEV (reference sequence). V was trimmed by 6 bases and J by 0 bases, leaving 12 bases between them. Here the CDR3 DNA reads TGTGCCAGCAGCCCTGACACGAGCTCCTACAATGAGCAGTTCTTC. It is translated as CASSPDTSSYNEQFF.

The V call is TRBV5-1, the J call TRBJ2-1, with 7 bases matching TRBD1. CDR3 length: 15 amino acids. V lost 1 base and J lost 9; bases outside the gene matches: 10. CDR1 is SGHRS and CDR2 is YFSETQ in the germline V gene. CDR3 amino acids: CASSLIPGGEGEQFF. DNA of the CDR3: TGCGCCAGCAGCTTGATTCCAGGGGGAGAGGGTGAGCAGTTCTTC.

This rearrangement joins TRBV10-1 to TRBJ2-7, with 9 bases that match TRBD1. From germline, CDR1 is WNHNN and CDR2 SYGVQD (reference sequence). The CDR3 consists of 12 residues. V dropped 6 bases and J dropped 5; count of bases not matched to a gene: 2. CDR3 sequence: CASSRTGDEQYF. CDR3 sequence (DNA): TGCGCCAGCAGCCGGACAGGGGACGAGCAGTACTTC.

The CDR3 nucleotides are TGTGCCAGCAGTTACGGGGGCACCTACTCCTACGAGCAGTACTTC. This sequence encodes CASSYGGTYSYEQYF. The rearrangement uses TRBV6-6 and TRBJ2-7; weak D call: TRBD1 (6 bases). This CDR3 is built from 15 residues. Germline V CDR1 and CDR2: MNHNY, SVGAGI (reference sequence). Trimming took 2 bases from V and 0 from J, leaving 11 bases between them.